A single sample is the source of the 7 T cell receptor beta chains below, sequenced in a study of OX40 agonist ivuxolimab in advanced cancers. This table comes from immunoSEQ multiplex PCR, and its TCRdb copy is limited to in-frame clones, with some not included. The sample contains roughly 110,000 clones, around 93% of which appear only once. The sequences come from CD4+ or CD8+ T cells sorted from blood, collected in a trial of the OX40 agonist ivuxolimab. The receptors shown here come from an adult with an advanced solid tumor such as melanoma, head and neck, liver or kidney cancer.

The CDR3 DNA follows: TGTGCCAGCAGTCGGGACGGTACTAACTATGGCTACACCTTC. It specifies CASSRDGTNYGYTF. The chain couples TRBV6-5 to TRBJ1-2; maybe TRBD1 (5 bases). The CDR3 runs 14 residues. The V and J ends lost 5 bases and 0 bases respectively, with 10 bases between them. Germline assignment: CDR1 MNHEY and CDR2 SVGAGI.

This rearrangement joins TRBV19 to TRBJ1-2; D remains ambiguous. Germline CDR1 reads LNHDA; CDR2 reads SQIVND (reference sequence). CDR3 size: 13 residues. The V end was cut by 3 bases, the J end by 8 bases, with 13 bases between. This CDR3 is CASSIENRLGYTF. CDR3 bases: TGTGCCAGTAGTATCGAAAACCGCTTGGGCTACACCTTC.

This sequence joins TRBV5-4 and TRBJ2-7; 7 bases match TRBD2. CDR3 length equals 16 residues. Germline V CDR1 and CDR2: SGHNT, YYREEE (reference sequence). Losses at the gene ends were 1 base for V and 2 bases for J; bases not matched to a gene: 9. DNA of the CDR3: TGTGCCAGCAGCTTGTGGGGAGCGGGAAGTACCTACGAGCAGTACTTC. Amino acid sequence: CASSLWGAGSTYEQYF. Based on the CDR3 plus reference TRBV5-4 and TRBJ2-7, the full variable domain is ETGVTQSPTHLIKTRGQQVTLRCSSQSGHNTVSWYQQALGQGPQFIFQYYREEENGRGNFPPRFSGLQFPNYSSELNVNALELDDSALYLCASSLWGAGSTYEQYFGPGTRLTVT.

V and J are TRBV5-1 and TRBJ1-1; possibly TRBD1 for D (6 bases). The V and J ends lost 4 bases and 2 bases respectively, with 12 bases between them. The CDR3 has 14 amino acids. Germline loops: CDR1 SGHRS, CDR2 YFSETQ. This CDR3 is CASSTTGINTEAFF. CDR3 nucleotide sequence: TGCGCCAGCAGCACGACAGGAATCAACACTGAAGCTTTCTTT.

The chain carries TRBV5-1 and TRBJ2-5; D unclear. CDR3 size: 14 residues. Germline values: CDR1 SGHRS, CDR2 YFSETQ. V gave up 0 bases and J gave up 2 bases, with 8 bases separating them. CDR3 protein: CASSLGVVQETQYF. The DNA of the CDR3 is TGCGCCAGCAGCTTGGGGGTAGTACAAGAGACCCAGTACTTC.

This sequence joins TRBV9 and TRBJ2-7; D is tentatively TRBD1 or TRBD2 (6 bases each). CDR3 length equals 16 residues. Between the trimmed V and J ends, which lost 1 base and 7 bases, there was a span of 21 bases. Germline V gene sequence: CDR1 SGDLS, CDR2 YYNGEE. CDR3 bases: TGTGCCAGCAGCGTAAGGGGGGAAGGAGGGACAAGGGAGCAGTACTTC. This encodes CASSVRGEGGTREQYF.

The chain links TRBV5-1 to TRBJ2-5; weak D call: TRBD1 (5 bases). The DNA end is a closer match to TRBJ2-7, so the J assignment may be wrong. The CDR3 spans 14 residues. Germline lookup yields CDR1 SGHRS and CDR2 YFSETQ. The CDR3 nucleotides are TGCGCCAGCAGCCTCGACAGTAGCTCCTACGAGCAGTACTTC. This sequence encodes CASSLDSSSYEQYF.